This entry lists 21 T cell receptor beta chains sequenced from one sample in a study of T cell responses to AZD1222 COVID-19 vaccine. Repertoires were generated with immunoSEQ multiplex PCR, while TCRdb's copy carries only in-frame clones and drops some. The sample has fewer than 200,000 clones, just over 90% seen once; the top ten hold less than 4%. The input for sequencing was peripheral blood, taken 28 days after the second dose of the MenACWY control vaccine. Receptor source: an adult who received the MenACWY meningococcal vaccine as a control.

The CDR3 region has the DNA TGTGCCAGCAGCTACAGGGCGGATGAGCAGTTCTTC. Translating it yields CASSYRADEQFF. The chain has TRBV7-6 and TRBJ2-1; possible D gene TRBD1, 6 bases. Per germline, CDR1 SGHVS and CDR2 FNYEAQ. This CDR3 comprises 12 residues. V shed 4 bases and J shed 8 bases, with 9 bases lying between them.

The chain is built from TRBV10-3 and TRBJ2-3; D is possibly TRBD1 or TRBD2 (5 bases each). The CDR3 consists of 15 residues. CDR1 ENHRY and CDR2 SYGVKD come from the germline V gene. Between the trimmed V and J ends, which lost 6 bases and 6 bases, there was a span of 19 bases. CDR3 DNA: TGTGCCATCAGCTCGAACAGGATTAGAGGGGATACGCAGTATTTT. Protein sequence: CAISSNRIRGDTQYF.

This sequence joins TRBV7-9 and TRBJ2-2, with a possible D match to TRBD1 (5 bases). The CDR3 runs to 13 residues. Deletions cut 5 bases from V and 5 bases from J, with 9 bases between. Germline CDR1 reads SEHNR; CDR2 reads FQNEAQ (reference sequence). CDR3 sequence (DNA): TGTGCCAGCAGCCCTGACAGAACCGGGGAGCTGTTTTTT. Its translation is CASSPDRTGELFF.

The chain uses TRBV4-2 and TRBJ2-5, with 14 bases fitting TRBD2. The CDR3 contains 21 residues. The V segment lost 1 base and the J segment 4 bases; nucleotides outside the gene matches: 17. CDR1 is LGHNA, CDR2 YNFKEQ, per germline. The CDR3, as DNA: TGTGCCAGCAGCCAAGTCCTACACATTACGGGACTAGCGGGAGTGGGAGAGACCCAGTACTTC. This encodes CASSQVLHITGLAGVGETQYF.

The V and J genes are TRBV5-5 and TRBJ2-5; tentatively, D is TRBD1 (6 bases). The CDR3 extends over 14 amino acids. The germline V and J ends were trimmed by 2 bases and 2 bases, with 10 bases remaining between them. The germline CDR1 and CDR2 sequences are SGHKS and YYEKEE (reference sequence). CDR3 bases: TGTGCCAGCAGCTTTAGGGGGATACAAGAGACCCAGTACTTC. Protein product: CASSFRGIQETQYF.

This clone showed up just once. The gene calls are TRBV5-4 and TRBJ1-5, with TRBD1 matching over 9 bases. The length of the CDR3 is 15 residues. Germline CDR1 is SGHNT and CDR2 is YYREEE (reference sequence). Losses at the gene ends were 4 bases for V and 1 base for J; bases not matched to a gene: 3. CDR3: CASSQDRGSNQPQHF. DNA of the CDR3: TGTGCCAGCAGCCAGGACAGGGGAAGCAATCAGCCCCAGCATTTT.

The chain joins TRBV9 to TRBJ2-5; D gene ambiguous. The ends were cut back, 6 bases at V and 4 bases at J, with 16 bases in the middle. This CDR3 comprises 14 residues. From germline, CDR1 is SGDLS and CDR2 YYNGEE. CDR3 coding DNA: TGTGCCAGCACCCGGGCCCTGGGCGGAGAGACCCAGTACTTC. Its protein product is CASTRALGGETQYF.

The chain employs TRBV5-4 and TRBJ2-1; either TRBD1 or TRBD2 may supply D (6 bases each). V gave up 4 bases and J gave up 2 bases, with 19 bases separating them. Germline V gene data show CDR1 as SGHNT and CDR2 as YYREEE (reference sequence). The CDR3 runs 17 residues. The CDR3 loop reads CASSRDLGGGTYNEQFF. The CDR3 nucleotides are TGTGCCAGCAGCAGGGATTTAGGGGGAGGAACCTACAATGAGCAGTTCTTC.

This chain joins TRBV27 and TRBJ2-7; 7 bases are shared with TRBD2. After removal of 7 bases from V and 2 bases from J, the junction contained 8 bases not matched to a gene. Germline loops: CDR1 MNHEY, CDR2 SMNVEV (reference sequence). This CDR3 contains 14 residues. CDR3 sequence reads: CASTSGGGAYEQYF. CDR3 nucleotides: TGTGCCAGCACGTCCGGCGGGGGAGCCTACGAGCAGTACTTC.

This clone turned up a few times. The rearrangement uses TRBV3-1 (or the pseudogene TRBV3-2) and TRBJ1-6; 9 bases line up with TRBD1. The J segment lost 10 bases and the V segment lost 5 bases, leaving 3 bases of the junction unmatched. The length of the CDR3 is 13 residues. Germline assignment: CDR1 LGHDT and CDR2 YNNKEL (reference sequence). The CDR3 region is CASSDRGESPLHF. CDR3 sequence (DNA): TGTGCCAGCAGCGACAGGGGGGAATCACCCCTCCACTTT.

The CDR3: CASSSYDITGNEQFF. DNA of the CDR3: TGTGCCAGCAGCTCATACGACATAACAGGGAATGAGCAGTTCTTC. This sequence joins TRBV5-6 and TRBJ2-1; D possibly corresponds to TRBD1 (6 bases). The CDR3 spans 15 residues. Deletions cut 3 bases from V and 7 bases from J, with 17 bases between. The germline gives CDR1 SGHDT, CDR2 YYEEEE.

V usage is TRBV6-1 and J usage is TRBJ1-4; no clear D. CDR1 and CDR2 (germline): MNHNS, SASEGT. There are 18 residues in the CDR3. Deletions cut 0 bases from V and 8 bases from J, with 22 bases between. The CDR3 sequence: CASSEAAVLSPRPEKLFF. In nucleotides, the CDR3 is TGTGCCAGCAGTGAAGCGGCAGTACTAAGCCCCAGGCCCGAAAAACTGTTTTTT.

This clone was recorded a few times. This chain connects TRBV5-1 to TRBJ2-2; possible D gene TRBD1, 6 bases. The V gene's germline CDR1 is SGHRS and CDR2 YFSETQ. The CDR3 has 17 amino acids. Between the trimmed V and J ends, which lost 0 bases and 4 bases, there was a span of 16 bases. The CDR3 sequence: CASSLVLGGDGTGELFF. CDR3 DNA sequence: TGCGCCAGCAGCTTGGTCCTAGGGGGAGACGGCACCGGGGAGCTGTTTTTT.

CDR3 in amino acids: CASSALGGGSNTEAFF. CDR3 bases: TGTGCCAGCAGCGCCCTGGGAGGGGGCTCCAACACTGAAGCTTTCTTT. This sequence joins TRBV7-9 and TRBJ1-1, with TRBD1 matching over 7 bases. The CDR3 totals 16 residues. J lost 2 bases, V lost 5 bases, and 11 bases had no gene match. Germline values: CDR1 SEHNR, CDR2 FQNEAQ (reference sequence).

The chain couples TRBV6-1 to TRBJ2-7; 11 bases agree with TRBD1. CDR1 is MNHNS and CDR2 is SASEGT in the germline V gene. The J segment lost 3 bases and the V segment lost 3 bases, leaving 4 bases of the junction unmatched. The CDR3 covers 15 residues. CDR3 protein: CASSEAGTGGYEQYF. The CDR3 nucleotides read TGTGCCAGCAGTGAGGCCGGGACAGGGGGCTACGAGCAGTACTTC.

The V call is TRBV12-3 or TRBV12-4, the J call TRBJ1-1; D not resolved. Trimming left V 6 bases short and J 2 bases short, with 1 base between. The CDR3 consists of 10 residues. The CDR3 DNA reads as TGTGCCAGCAGAAACACTGAAGCTTTCTTT. Translation gives CASRNTEAFF.

Concerning this clone itself: At one of its ends the junction is not consistent with the germline gene, which may arise from a read error. This chain connects TRBV14 to TRBJ1-2; D uncertain. CDR3 length: 14 residues. Germline loops: CDR1 SGHDN, CDR2 FVKESK. In nucleotides, the CDR3 is TGTGCCAGCAGTCAAGAAGGACGGGTCCGGGGCTACACCTTC. It is translated as CASSQEGRVRGYTF.

The rearrangement joins TRBV5-6 to TRBJ2-3; the D gene is possibly TRBD1 (5 bases). Trimming pared 0 bases from V and 2 bases from J, leaving 10 bases between. CDR1 SGHDT and CDR2 YYEEEE come from the germline V gene. CDR3 size: 15 residues. CDR3 loop: CASSLVGHHTDTQYF. In nucleotides, the CDR3 is TGTGCCAGCAGCTTGGTCGGACACCACACAGATACGCAGTATTTT. The full variable domain, completed using reference TRBV5-6 and TRBJ2-3, is DAGVTQSPTHLIKTRGQQVTLRCSPKSGHDTVSWYQQALGQGPQFIFQYYEEEERQRGNFPDRFSGHQFPNYSSELNVNALLLGDSALYLCASSLVGHHTDTQYFGPGTRLTVL.

This chain uses TRBV27 with TRBJ1-2; possibly TRBD1 for D (6 bases). Germline lookup yields CDR1 MNHEY and CDR2 SMNVEV (reference sequence). V shed 0 bases and J shed 3 bases, with 8 bases lying between them. CDR3 size: 14 residues. The CDR3 nucleotides read TGTGCCAGCAGTTTATCTCAGGGGCACTATGGCTACACCTTC. This sequence encodes CASSLSQGHYGYTF.

The CDR3 loop is CATSDTDRLMSTGELFF. The CDR3 region has the DNA TGTGCCACCAGTGATACAGACAGGCTCATGTCCACCGGGGAGCTGTTTTTT. V is TRBV24-1 and J is TRBJ2-2, with D perhaps matching TRBD1 (6 bases). Per germline, CDR1 KGHDR and CDR2 SFDVKD. Trimming left V 3 bases short and J 4 bases short, with 17 bases between. CDR3 size: 17 residues.

In this sample, this clone turned up once. The V gene is TRBV14, the J gene TRBJ2-2; D possibly corresponds to TRBD2 (6 bases). The CDR3 length is 16 residues. V lost 6 bases, J lost 3 bases, and 17 bases lay in between. CDR1 SGHDN and CDR2 FVKESK come from the germline V gene. In nucleotides, the CDR3 is TGTGCCAGCAGTCCTTACGGGACTTTTCACACCGGGGAGCTGTTTTTT. It encodes CASSPYGTFHTGELFF.